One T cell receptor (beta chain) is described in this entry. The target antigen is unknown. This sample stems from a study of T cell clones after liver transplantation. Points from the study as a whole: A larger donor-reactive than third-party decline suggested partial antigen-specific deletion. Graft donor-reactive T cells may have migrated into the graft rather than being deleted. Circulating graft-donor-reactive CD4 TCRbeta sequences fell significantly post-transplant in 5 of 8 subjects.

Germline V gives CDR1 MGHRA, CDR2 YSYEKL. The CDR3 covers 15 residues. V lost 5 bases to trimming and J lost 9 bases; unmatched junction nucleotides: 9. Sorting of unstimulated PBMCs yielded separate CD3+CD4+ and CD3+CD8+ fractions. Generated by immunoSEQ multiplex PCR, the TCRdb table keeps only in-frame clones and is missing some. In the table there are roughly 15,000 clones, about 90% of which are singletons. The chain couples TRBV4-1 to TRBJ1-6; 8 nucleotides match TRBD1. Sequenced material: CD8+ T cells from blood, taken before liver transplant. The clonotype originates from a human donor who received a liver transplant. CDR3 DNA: TGCGCCAGCAGCTCCCCGCAGGGGGCGTTTTCACCCCTCCACTTT. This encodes CASSSPQGAFSPLHF.